These T cell receptor beta chains were read from a single sample in a study of cytomegalovirus exposure and HLA in healthy donors. Here immunoSEQ multiplex PCR was the method, and the copy in TCRdb shows in-frame clones only, minus some. The sample comprises 100,000 or so clones, roughly 79% of which are singletons, and around 1.3% rests with the top ten. The sample was PBMCs. All receptors derive from a middle-aged man in good health and CMV-seronegative. Both conserved end residues are part of each CDR3. A D gene is named only where the DNA matches it firmly. Part of the rows lack a size; the others show once, few, many or a class for expanded clones.

DNA: TGTGCCAGCAGTGCAGCGACAGGGACTGGGGCCAACGTCCTGACTTTC
CDR3: CASSAATGTGANVLTF
D: TRBD1
size: many
V: TRBV6-1
J: TRBJ2-6

DNA: TGCGCCAGCAGCCAAGGTACAGGGATTATGCAGTACTTC
CDR3: CASSQGTGIMQYF
D: -
size: once
V: TRBV4-1
J: TRBJ2-7

DNA: TGTGCCAGCAGCTTCCGGACTAGCTCTTCCGGGGAGCTGTTTTTT
CDR3: CASSFRTSSSGELFF
D: TRBD2
size: -
V: TRBV5-8
J: TRBJ2-2

DNA: TGTGCCAGTAGTGGGGACAGTGATACTTCTAGCACAGATACGCAGTATTTT
CDR3: CASSGDSDTSSTDTQYF
D: TRBD1
size: -
V: TRBV19
J: TRBJ2-3

DNA: TGCAGCGTTGAACCCCCAGGGCGGCCCTACGAGCAGTACTTC
CDR3: CSVEPPGRPYEQYF
D: -
size: -
V: TRBV29-1
J: TRBJ2-7

DNA: TGTGCCAGCAGCCGCTGGGGGGGGGAGGGCGACAATGAGCAGTTCTTC
CDR3: CASSRWGGEGDNEQFF
D: TRBD2
size: -
V: TRBV11-2
J: TRBJ2-1

DNA: TGCAGCCATGGTCGTACAGGGGGCGCAGATACGCAGTATTTT
CDR3: CSHGRTGGADTQYF
D: TRBD1
size: -
V: TRBV29-1
J: TRBJ2-3

DNA: TGTGCCGCATTTAGCTCTGGAAACACCATATATTTT
CDR3: CAAFSSGNTIYF
D: -
size: -
V: TRBV6-6
J: TRBJ1-3

DNA: TGTGCCAGCAGCTCCAACCCCCCGACTGGCTACAATGAGCAGTTCTTC
CDR3: CASSSNPPTGYNEQFF
D: -
size: -
V: TRBV7-2
J: TRBJ2-1

DNA: TGTGCCAGCAGTGACTCAGCGGGGGGCAATGAGCAGTTCTTC
CDR3: CASSDSAGGNEQFF
D: TRBD2
size: few
V: TRBV6-4
J: TRBJ2-1

DNA: TGTGCCAGCAAGTCCGCTTGGGGCTCTTCACCCCTCCACTTT
CDR3: CASKSAWGSSPLHF
D: -
size: -
V: TRBV6-1
J: TRBJ1-6

DNA: TGTGCCAGCTCACCGGGACAGGGCTTATACGAGCAGTACTTC
CDR3: CASSPGQGLYEQYF
D: TRBD1
size: -
V: TRBV18
J: TRBJ2-7

DNA: TGTGCCAGCAGATGGACAGGTAACTCCTACGAGCAGTACTTC
CDR3: CASRWTGNSYEQYF
D: TRBD1
size: -
V: TRBV28
J: TRBJ2-7

DNA: TGTGCCAGCAGTGAAGCGGGCAGGGCGACTAACTATGGCTACACCTTC
CDR3: CASSEAGRATNYGYTF
D: -
size: -
V: TRBV2
J: TRBJ1-2

DNA: TGCGCCAGCAGCTTAACCTACGGGCCCGAGCGGGAAAAACTGTTTTTT
CDR3: CASSLTYGPEREKLFF
D: -
size: -
V: TRBV5-1
J: TRBJ1-4

DNA: TGTGCCAGCGGGACAGGGATGGCTGAGCAGTTCTTC
CDR3: CASGTGMAEQFF
D: TRBD1
size: once
V: TRBV6-5
J: TRBJ2-1

DNA: TGTGCCAGCAGCTCCAGGACAGGGTTGAACACTGAAGCTTTCTTT
CDR3: CASSSRTGLNTEAFF
D: TRBD1
size: few
V: TRBV7-2
J: TRBJ1-1

DNA: TGTGCCAGTACCCTGGGGGGGAGGGCCAATGAGCAGTTCTTC
CDR3: CASTLGGRANEQFF
D: TRBD2
size: -
V: TRBV19
J: TRBJ2-1

DNA: TGTGCCAGTAGCGGGACAGGATATAGCAATCAGCCCCAGCATTTT
CDR3: CASSGTGYSNQPQHF
D: TRBD1
size: -
V: TRBV19
J: TRBJ1-5

DNA: TGTGCCAGCAGTGTTACAGTGAACACTGAAGCTTTCTTT
CDR3: CASSVTVNTEAFF
D: -
size: -
V: TRBV28
J: TRBJ1-1

DNA: TGCAGCGGGGGGGGACTAGCGGGGTTCACTAGCACAGATACGCAGTATTTT
CDR3: CSGGGLAGFTSTDTQYF
D: TRBD2
size: -
V: TRBV29-1
J: TRBJ2-3

DNA: TGTGCCAGCAGCTTAGCGGGTAGCGGGGGGAGGGATACGCAGTATTTT
CDR3: CASSLAGSGGRDTQYF
D: TRBD2
size: -
V: TRBV11-2
J: TRBJ2-3

DNA: TGTGCCAGCAAGAGACCGGGACAGGGCGCGACTGAAGCTTTCTTT
CDR3: CASKRPGQGATEAFF
D: TRBD1
size: -
V: TRBV6-1
J: TRBJ1-1

DNA: TGCGCCAGCACTCCGGGACAGGGCGCCGAAAAACTGTTTTTT
CDR3: CASTPGQGAEKLFF
D: TRBD1
size: -
V: TRBV5-1
J: TRBJ1-4

DNA: TGTGCCAGCAGTGACTGGACAGGGGGAAGGACTGAAGCTTTCTTT
CDR3: CASSDWTGGRTEAFF
D: TRBD1
size: -
V: TRBV6-1
J: TRBJ1-1

DNA: TGTGCCAGCAGTGGGGGACAGGGGCGAACTGAAGCTTTCTTT
CDR3: CASSGGQGRTEAFF
D: TRBD1
size: -
V: TRBV6-4
J: TRBJ1-1

DNA: TGTGCCAGCAGTAGACAGGGGCCCTATGGCTACACCTTC
CDR3: CASSRQGPYGYTF
D: TRBD1
size: -
V: TRBV27
J: TRBJ1-2

DNA: TGTGCCAGCAGCGCGGGACAGGGGGGGCTGAACACTGAAGCTTTCTTT
CDR3: CASSAGQGGLNTEAFF
D: TRBD1
size: -
V: TRBV7-6
J: TRBJ1-1

DNA: TGTGCCAGCTCTCCGGACGACCGGGGGGGTTGGGAGACCCAGTACTTC
CDR3: CASSPDDRGGWETQYF
D: TRBD2
size: -
V: TRBV7-8
J: TRBJ2-5

DNA: TGCGCCAGCAGTGAGTCGGTCGGCTACGAGCAGTACTTC
CDR3: CASSESVGYEQYF
D: -
size: -
V: TRBV10-1
J: TRBJ2-7

DNA: TGCGCCAGCAGCTTAGAGACTGTGTCCTACGAGCAGTACTTC
CDR3: CASSLETVSYEQYF
D: -
size: -
V: TRBV5-1
J: TRBJ2-7

DNA: TGTGCCAGCAGCGCGCCGGGAGTGTGGGGGACTAATGAAAAACTGTTTTTT
CDR3: CASSAPGVWGTNEKLFF
D: -
size: -
V: TRBV5-6
J: TRBJ1-4

DNA: TGCGCCAGCAGCCAAGATACGGGGACAGGGTACCCCTACGAGCAGTACTTC
CDR3: CASSQDTGTGYPYEQYF
D: TRBD1
size: -
V: TRBV4-3
J: TRBJ2-7

DNA: TGTGCCAGCAGCCCGGGACTGACCAATGAAAAACTGTTTTTT
CDR3: CASSPGLTNEKLFF
D: -
size: -
V: TRBV7-2
J: TRBJ1-4

DNA: TGTGCCAGCAGGAGGACAGGGGACGCCAATGAGCAGTTCTTC
CDR3: CASRRTGDANEQFF
D: TRBD1
size: -
V: TRBV6-5
J: TRBJ2-1

DNA: TGTGCCACCAGCAGAGATGGGCGGGGAAACACCGGGGAGCTGTTTTTT
CDR3: CATSRDGRGNTGELFF
D: -
size: -
V: TRBV15
J: TRBJ2-2

DNA: TGTGCCAGCAGCTTATTGGCAGCGCCTAATTCACCCCTCCACTTT
CDR3: CASSLLAAPNSPLHF
D: -
size: -
V: TRBV7-9
J: TRBJ1-6

DNA: TGTGCCAGCAGGGCGGGAGAGGATACGCAGTATTTT
CDR3: CASRAGEDTQYF
D: TRBD2
size: -
V: TRBV2
J: TRBJ2-3

DNA: TGTGCCAGCAGAGATTACACTAGTATGAAGACCCAGTACTTC
CDR3: CASRDYTSMKTQYF
D: -
size: few
V: TRBV6-1
J: TRBJ2-5

DNA: TGTGCCAGCAGCGTAGGAGGCGGGAGCGGGGGAAAAGAGACCCAGTACTTC
CDR3: CASSVGGGSGGKETQYF
D: TRBD2
size: once
V: TRBV9
J: TRBJ2-5

DNA: TGTGCCAGCAAATCGGAGGCCAGAGGAGGTGAGCAGTTCTTC
CDR3: CASKSEARGGEQFF
D: -
size: few
V: TRBV14
J: TRBJ2-1

DNA: TGTGCCTGGGGGGCCCTGAACACCGGGGAGCTGTTTTTT
CDR3: CAWGALNTGELFF
D: -
size: -
V: TRBV30
J: TRBJ2-2

DNA: TGTGCCAGCACCCTGGGGGGGAACACCGGGGAGCTGTTTTTT
CDR3: CASTLGGNTGELFF
D: -
size: -
V: TRBV7-9
J: TRBJ2-2

DNA: TGCGCCAGCAGCCCCCGGGACAGGGTAAGCCAGCAGTACTTC
CDR3: CASSPRDRVSQQYF
D: TRBD1
size: -
V: TRBV5-1
J: TRBJ2-7

DNA: TGTGCCAGTAGTATAGCATTTCAAGAGACCCAGTACTTC
CDR3: CASSIAFQETQYF
D: -
size: -
V: TRBV19
J: TRBJ2-5

DNA: TGTGCCAGCACAGTTGGGGGGGGACTGTATGGCTACACCTTC
CDR3: CASTVGGGLYGYTF
D: -
size: once
V: TRBV5-4
J: TRBJ1-2

DNA: TGTGCTAGCAGCCCAGGGGGCACCGGGGAGCTGTTTTTT
CDR3: CASSPGGTGELFF
D: TRBD1
size: once
V: TRBV7-7
J: TRBJ2-2

DNA: TGTGCCAGCAGTGAATCTTGGCAGAATGAGCAGTTCTTC
CDR3: CASSESWQNEQFF
D: -
size: -
V: TRBV25-1
J: TRBJ2-1

DNA: TGCGCCAGCAGCTTGGCGCAGCGGGGGGGCCAGTTCTTC
CDR3: CASSLAQRGGQFF
D: TRBD2
size: -
V: TRBV5-1
J: TRBJ2-1

DNA: TGTGCCAGCAGCTTATTTTATTCCGAGACCCAGTACTTC
CDR3: CASSLFYSETQYF
D: -
size: -
V: TRBV7-6
J: TRBJ2-5